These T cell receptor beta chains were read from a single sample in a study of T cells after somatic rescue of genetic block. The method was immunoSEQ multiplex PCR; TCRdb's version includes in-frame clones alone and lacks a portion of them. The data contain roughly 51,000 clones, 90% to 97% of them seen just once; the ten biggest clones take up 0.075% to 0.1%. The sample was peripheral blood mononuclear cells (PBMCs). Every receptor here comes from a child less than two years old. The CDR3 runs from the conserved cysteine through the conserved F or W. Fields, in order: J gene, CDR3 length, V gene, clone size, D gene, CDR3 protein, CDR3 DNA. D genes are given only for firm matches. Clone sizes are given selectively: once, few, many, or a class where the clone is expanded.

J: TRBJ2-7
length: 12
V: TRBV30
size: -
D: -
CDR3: CAWSRGSGEQYF
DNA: TGTGCCTGGAGTCGAGGAAGTGGGGAGCAGTACTTC

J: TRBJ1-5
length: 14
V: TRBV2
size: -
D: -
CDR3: CASSELRGGQPQHF
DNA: TGTGCCAGCAGTGAACTAAGGGGCGGCCAGCCCCAGCATTTT

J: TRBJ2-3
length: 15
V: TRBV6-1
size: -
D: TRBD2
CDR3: CASSSLAGGTDTQYF
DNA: TGTGCCAGCAGTTCCCTAGCGGGAGGCACAGATACGCAGTATTTT

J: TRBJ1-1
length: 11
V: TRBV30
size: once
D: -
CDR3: CAWNSYTEAFF
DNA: TGTGCCTGGAACTCCTACACTGAAGCTTTCTTT

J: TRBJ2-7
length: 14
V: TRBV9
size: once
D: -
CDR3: CASSVGVGPYEQYF
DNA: TGTGCCAGCAGCGTAGGGGTGGGGCCCTACGAGCAGTACTTC

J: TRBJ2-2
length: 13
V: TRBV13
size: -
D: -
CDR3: CASSLMVTGELFF
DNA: TGTGCCAGCAGCTTAATGGTAACCGGGGAGCTGTTTTTT

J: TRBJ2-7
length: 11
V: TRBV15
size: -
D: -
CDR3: CATSRTGEQYF
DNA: TGTGCCACCAGCAGGACAGGCGAGCAGTACTTC

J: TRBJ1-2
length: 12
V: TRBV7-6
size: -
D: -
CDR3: CASSLGGYGYTF
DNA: TGTGCCAGCAGCTTAGGAGGGTATGGCTACACCTTC

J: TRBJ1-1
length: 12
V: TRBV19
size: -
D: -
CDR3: CASSGGHLEAFF
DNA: TGTGCCAGTAGTGGGGGACACCTTGAAGCTTTCTTT

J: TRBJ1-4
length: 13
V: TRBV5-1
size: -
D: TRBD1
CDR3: CASSRDRGEKLFF
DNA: TGCGCCAGCAGCCGGGACAGGGGTGAAAAACTGTTTTTT

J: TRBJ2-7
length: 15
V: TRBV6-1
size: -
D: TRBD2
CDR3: CASSETGTSSYEQYF
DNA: TGTGCCAGCAGTGAAACCGGGACTAGCAGCTACGAGCAGTACTTC

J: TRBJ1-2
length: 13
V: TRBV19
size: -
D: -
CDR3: CASSSPADYGYTF
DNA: TGTGCCAGTAGTTCCCCGGCGGACTATGGCTACACCTTC

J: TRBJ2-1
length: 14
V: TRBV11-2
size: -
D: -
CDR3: CASSLVRQYNEQFF
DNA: TGTGCCAGCAGCTTAGTCCGCCAATACAATGAGCAGTTCTTC

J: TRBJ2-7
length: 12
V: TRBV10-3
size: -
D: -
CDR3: CAIRGQLYEQYF
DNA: TGTGCCATCAGAGGACAGCTCTACGAGCAGTACTTC

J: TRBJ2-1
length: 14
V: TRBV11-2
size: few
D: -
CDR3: CASSLGDSYNEQFF
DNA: TGTGCCAGCAGCTTGGGGGACTCCTACAATGAGCAGTTCTTC

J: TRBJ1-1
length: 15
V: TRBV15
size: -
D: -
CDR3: CATSRVKGENTEAFF
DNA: TGTGCCACCAGCAGAGTAAAGGGGGAGAACACTGAAGCTTTCTTT

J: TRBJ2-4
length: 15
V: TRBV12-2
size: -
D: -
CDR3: CASRLEWGAKNIQYF
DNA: TGTGCAAGTCGCTTAGAATGGGGGGCCAAAAACATTCAGTACTTC

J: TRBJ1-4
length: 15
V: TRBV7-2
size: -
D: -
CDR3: CASSLTSLVREKLFF
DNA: TGTGCCAGCAGCTTAACGAGTTTAGTAAGGGAAAAACTGTTTTTT

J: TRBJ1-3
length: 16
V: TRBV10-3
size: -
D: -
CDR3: CAISEHAGVSGNTIYF
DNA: TGTGCCATCAGTGAGCACGCGGGGGTTTCTGGAAACACCATATATTTT

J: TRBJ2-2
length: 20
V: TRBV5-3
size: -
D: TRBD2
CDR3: CARSFWSNIVGTRMRRELFF
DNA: TGTGCCAGAAGCTTCTGGTCCAACATTGTGGGGACTAGAATGCGGAGGGAGCTGTTTTTT

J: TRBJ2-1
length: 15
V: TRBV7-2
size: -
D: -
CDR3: CASSSIRDFHNEQFF
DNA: TGTGCCAGCAGCTCGATCCGGGACTTCCACAATGAGCAGTTCTTC